The table lists the clone carrying this T cell receptor beta chain with a count of one. The data were obtained in a study of blood T cell repertoires in COVID-19. As processed by the authors: Nucleated cell number was recorded as an estimate derived from reference gene primer amplification. Generated by immunoSEQ multiplex PCR, the TCRdb table keeps only in-frame clones and is missing some. V, J and clone size derive from that table, while D and trimming were established from the DNA sequence. The sample lists some 300,000 clones, approximately 91% seen once, with roughly 3.9% in the top ten. The V and J ends lost 4 bases and 3 bases, in that order; junction bases with no gene match: 5. The CDR3 is 15 residues long. CDR1 and CDR2 (germline): SGHRS, YFSETQ. Grouping used clinical history reported by participants in a survey and questionnaire.

This receptor was identified in a woman in her 30s who had been exposed to COVID-19. The sample consisted of PBMCs or T cells enriched from blood (not recorded which). V usage is TRBV5-1 and J usage is TRBJ2-3; 10 bases are a match to TRBD2. The CDR3 reads CASSRTGLATDTQYF. CDR3 coding DNA: TGCGCCAGCAGCAGAACGGGACTAGCGACAGATACGCAGTATTTT.